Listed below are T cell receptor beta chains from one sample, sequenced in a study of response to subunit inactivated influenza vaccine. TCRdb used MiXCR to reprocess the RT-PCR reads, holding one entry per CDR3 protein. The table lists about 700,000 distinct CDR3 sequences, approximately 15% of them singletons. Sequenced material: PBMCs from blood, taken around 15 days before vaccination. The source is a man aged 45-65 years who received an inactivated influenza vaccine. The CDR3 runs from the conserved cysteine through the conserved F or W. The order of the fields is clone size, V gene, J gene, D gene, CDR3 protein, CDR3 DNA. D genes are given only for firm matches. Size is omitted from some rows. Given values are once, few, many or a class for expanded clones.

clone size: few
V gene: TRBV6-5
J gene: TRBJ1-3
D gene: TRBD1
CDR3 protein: CASSSTGISGNTIYF
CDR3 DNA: TGTGCCAGCAGTTCGACAGGGATATCTGGAAACACCATATATTTT

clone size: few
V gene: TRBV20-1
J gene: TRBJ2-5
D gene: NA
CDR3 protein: CSAREGGRETQYF
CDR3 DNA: TGCAGTGCTAGAGAGGGGGGGCGAGAGACCCAGTACTTC

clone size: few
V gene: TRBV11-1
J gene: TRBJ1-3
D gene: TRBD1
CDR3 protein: CASSLPGQGALTGNTIYF
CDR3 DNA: TGTGCCAGCAGCTTGCCGGGACAGGGGGCGCTTACTGGAAACACCATATATTTT

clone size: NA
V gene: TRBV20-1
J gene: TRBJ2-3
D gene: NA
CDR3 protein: CSAQDRLGSTDTQYF
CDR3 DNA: TGCAGTGCACAAGACAGGTTGGGTAGCACAGATACGCAGTATTTT

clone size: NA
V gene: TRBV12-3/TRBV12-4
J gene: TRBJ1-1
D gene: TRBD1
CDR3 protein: CASSRHRGVAFF
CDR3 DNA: TGTGCCAGCAGCCGACACAGGGGGGTCGCTTTCTTT

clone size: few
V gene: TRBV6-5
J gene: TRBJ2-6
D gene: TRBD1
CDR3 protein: CASSYARTGGVSGANVLTF
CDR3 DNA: TGTGCCAGCAGTTACGCCAGGACAGGGGGTGTCTCTGGGGCCAACGTCCTGACTTTC

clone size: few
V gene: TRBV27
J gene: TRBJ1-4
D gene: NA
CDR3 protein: CASSSTSTGTNEKLFF
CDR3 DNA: TGTGCCAGCAGTTCAACCAGCACAGGGACTAATGAAAAACTGTTTTTT

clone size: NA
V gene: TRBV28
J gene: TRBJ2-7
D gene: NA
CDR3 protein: CASSPVGASYEQYF
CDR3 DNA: TGTGCCAGCAGCCCAGTTGGAGCCTCCTACGAGCAGTACTTC

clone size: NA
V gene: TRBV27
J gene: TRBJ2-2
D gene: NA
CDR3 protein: CASSSHLGGFGTRTGELFF
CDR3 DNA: TGTGCCAGCAGTTCCCACCTGGGTGGGTTCGGTACGCGGACCGGGGAGCTGTTTTTT

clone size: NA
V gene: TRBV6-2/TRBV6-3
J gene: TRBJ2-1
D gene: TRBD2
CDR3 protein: CASSYGTSGGMNEQFF
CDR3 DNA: TGTGCCAGCAGTTACGGGACTAGCGGGGGAATGAATGAGCAGTTCTTC

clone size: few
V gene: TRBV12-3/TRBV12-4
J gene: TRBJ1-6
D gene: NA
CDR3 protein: CASSLSRSSPLHF
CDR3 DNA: TGTGCCAGCAGTTTGTCCCGAAGCTCACCCCTCCACTTT

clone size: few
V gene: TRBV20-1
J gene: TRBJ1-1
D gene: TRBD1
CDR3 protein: CSAQDRGSVTEAFF
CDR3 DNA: TGCAGTGCGCAGGACAGGGGGTCGGTAACTGAAGCTTTCTTT

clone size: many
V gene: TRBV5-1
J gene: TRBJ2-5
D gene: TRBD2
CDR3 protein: CASSLSGGVSETQYF
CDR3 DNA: TGCGCCAGCAGCTTGTCCGGGGGGGTTTCAGAGACCCAGTACTTC

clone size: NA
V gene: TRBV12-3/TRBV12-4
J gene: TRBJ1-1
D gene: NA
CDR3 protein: CASSLDLTGGAFF
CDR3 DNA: TGTGCCAGCAGTCTGGACCTCACCGGAGGGGCTTTCTTT

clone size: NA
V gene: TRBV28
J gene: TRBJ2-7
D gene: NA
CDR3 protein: CASSLSVLSYEQYF
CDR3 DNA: TGTGCCAGCAGTTTATCGGTCCTCTCCTACGAGCAGTACTTC

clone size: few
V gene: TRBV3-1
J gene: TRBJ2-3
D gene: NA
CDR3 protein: CASSQGFSTDTQYF
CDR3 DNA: TGTGCCAGCAGCCAGGGCTTTTCCACAGATACGCAGTATTTT

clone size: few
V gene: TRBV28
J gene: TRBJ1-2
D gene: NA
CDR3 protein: CASVWQDGYTF
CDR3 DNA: TGTGCCAGCGTCTGGCAGGATGGCTACACCTTC

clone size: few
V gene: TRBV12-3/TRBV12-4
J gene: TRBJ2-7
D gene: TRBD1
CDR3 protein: CASRGTGPNSYEQYF
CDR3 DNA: TGTGCCAGCAGGGGGACAGGGCCCAACTCCTACGAGCAGTACTTC

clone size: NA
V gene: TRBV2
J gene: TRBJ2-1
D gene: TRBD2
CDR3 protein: CASSGISGGYNEQFF
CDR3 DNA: TGTGCCAGCAGTGGGATTAGCGGGGGATATAATGAGCAGTTCTTC

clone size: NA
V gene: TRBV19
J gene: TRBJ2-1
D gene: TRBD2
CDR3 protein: CASSRLAGGPSEQFF
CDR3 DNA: TGTGCCAGTAGCCGACTAGCGGGAGGGCCTAGTGAGCAGTTCTTC

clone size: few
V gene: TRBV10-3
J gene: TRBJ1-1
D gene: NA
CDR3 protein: CAISASTGPTGTEAFF
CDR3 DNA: TGTGCCATCAGTGCCTCGACTGGACCCACAGGTACTGAAGCTTTCTTT

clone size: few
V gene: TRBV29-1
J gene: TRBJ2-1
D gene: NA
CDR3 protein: CSVVTLGYEQFF
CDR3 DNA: TGCAGCGTTGTTACGCTGGGGTATGAGCAGTTCTTC

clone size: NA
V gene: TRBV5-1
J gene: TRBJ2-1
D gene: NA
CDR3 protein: CASSLISSRDEQFF
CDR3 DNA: TGCGCCAGCAGCTTGATTAGCTCCAGGGATGAGCAGTTCTTC

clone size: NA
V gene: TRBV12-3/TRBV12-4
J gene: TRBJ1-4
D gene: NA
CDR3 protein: CASRTGLGNEKLFF
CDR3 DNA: TGTGCCAGCAGAACGGGACTTGGCAATGAAAAACTGTTTTTT

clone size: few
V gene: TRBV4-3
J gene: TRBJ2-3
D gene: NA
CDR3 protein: CASSQVPGRRGKDTQYF
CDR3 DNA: TGCGCCAGCAGCCAAGTTCCGGGACGGAGGGGAAAAGATACGCAGTATTTT

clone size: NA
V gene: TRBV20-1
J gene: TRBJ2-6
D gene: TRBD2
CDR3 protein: CSARGSDGRAAGANVLTF
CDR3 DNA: TGCAGTGCTAGAGGATCGGACGGGAGGGCCGCTGGGGCCAACGTCCTGACTTTC

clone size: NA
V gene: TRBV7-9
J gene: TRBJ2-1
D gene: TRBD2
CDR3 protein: CASSLAGRLAGTNEQFF
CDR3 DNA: TGTGCCAGCAGCTTAGCCGGTAGACTAGCGGGTACTAATGAGCAGTTCTTC

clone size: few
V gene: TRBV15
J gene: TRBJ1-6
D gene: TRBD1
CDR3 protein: CATSTSINLGGVGSPLHF
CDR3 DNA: TGTGCCACCAGCACATCAATCAACTTAGGGGGCGTCGGTTCACCCCTCCACTTT

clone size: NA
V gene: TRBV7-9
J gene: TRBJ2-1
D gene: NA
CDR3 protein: CASSHRERAEQFF
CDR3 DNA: TGTGCCAGCAGCCATCGGGAAAGGGCTGAGCAGTTCTTC

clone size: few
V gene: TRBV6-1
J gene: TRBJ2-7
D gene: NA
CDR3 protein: CASRTGRSSYEQYF
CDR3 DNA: TGTGCCAGCAGAACGGGACGGAGCTCCTACGAGCAGTACTTC

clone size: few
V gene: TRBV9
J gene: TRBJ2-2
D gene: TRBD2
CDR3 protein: CASSVHGGRTGGGELFF
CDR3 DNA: TGTGCCAGCAGCGTACACGGCGGGAGAACCGGGGGCGGGGAGCTGTTTTTT

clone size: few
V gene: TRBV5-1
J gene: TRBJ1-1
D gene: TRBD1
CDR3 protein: CASRRDRDGNTEAFF
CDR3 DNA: TGCGCCAGCAGAAGGGACAGGGACGGGAACACTGAAGCTTTCTTT

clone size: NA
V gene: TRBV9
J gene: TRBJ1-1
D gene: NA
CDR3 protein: CASSGDSGKFNTEAFF
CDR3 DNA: TGTGCCAGCAGCGGAGACAGCGGAAAATTCAACACTGAAGCTTTCTTT

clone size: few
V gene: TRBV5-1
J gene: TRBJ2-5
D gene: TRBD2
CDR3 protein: CASSLAPSGGAYQETQYF
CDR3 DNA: TGCGCCAGCAGCTTGGCCCCCAGCGGGGGGGCCTACCAAGAGACCCAGTACTTC

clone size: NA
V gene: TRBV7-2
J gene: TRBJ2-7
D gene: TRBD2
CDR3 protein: CASSPSGIGSYEQYF
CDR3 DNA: TGTGCCAGCAGCCCCAGCGGGATAGGGTCCTACGAGCAGTACTTC

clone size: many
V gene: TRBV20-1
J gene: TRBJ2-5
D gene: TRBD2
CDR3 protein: CSARDLGGGTETQYF
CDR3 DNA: TGCAGTGCTAGAGATCTCGGGGGGGGGACAGAGACCCAGTACTTC

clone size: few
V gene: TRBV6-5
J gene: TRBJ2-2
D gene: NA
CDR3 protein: CASSYFGTGELFF
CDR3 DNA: TGTGCCAGCAGTTACTTCGGCACCGGGGAGCTGTTTTTT

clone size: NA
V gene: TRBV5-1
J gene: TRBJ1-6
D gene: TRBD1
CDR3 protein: CASSLASDRVSPLHF
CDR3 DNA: TGCGCCAGCAGCTTGGCCTCGGACAGGGTTTCACCCCTCCACTTT

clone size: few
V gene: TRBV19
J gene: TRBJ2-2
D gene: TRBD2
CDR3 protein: CASSTGTSGRTGELFF
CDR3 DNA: TGTGCCAGTAGTACTGGGACTAGCGGGAGGACCGGGGAGCTGTTTTTT

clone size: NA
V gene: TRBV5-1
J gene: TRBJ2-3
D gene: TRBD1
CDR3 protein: CASSLQGFTDTQYF
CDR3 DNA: TGCGCCAGCAGCTTACAGGGGTTCACAGATACGCAGTATTTT

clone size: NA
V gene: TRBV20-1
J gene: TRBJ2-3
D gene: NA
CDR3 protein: CSAPLGSDTQYF
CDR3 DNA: TGCAGTGCACCCCTAGGGTCAGATACGCAGTATTTT

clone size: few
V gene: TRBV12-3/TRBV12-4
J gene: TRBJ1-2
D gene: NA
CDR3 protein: CASSGTRYGYTF
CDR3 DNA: TGTGCCAGCAGCGGGACACGATATGGCTACACCTTC

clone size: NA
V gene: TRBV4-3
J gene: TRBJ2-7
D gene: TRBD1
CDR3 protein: CASSHRTGSAYEQYF
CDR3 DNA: TGCGCCAGCAGCCATCGGACAGGTAGCGCCTACGAGCAGTACTTC

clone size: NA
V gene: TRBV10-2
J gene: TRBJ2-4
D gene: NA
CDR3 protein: CASSESGFLGGRGDIQYF
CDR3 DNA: TGCGCCAGCAGTGAGTCGGGGTTCCTCGGCGGAAGGGGCGACATTCAGTACTTC

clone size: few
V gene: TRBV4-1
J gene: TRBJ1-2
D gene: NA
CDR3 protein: CASSQGGRSINYGYTF
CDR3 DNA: TGCGCCAGCAGCCAAGGGGGTCGGAGCATAAACTATGGCTACACCTTC

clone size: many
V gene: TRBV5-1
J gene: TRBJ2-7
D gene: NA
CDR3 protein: CASSRTSYEQYF
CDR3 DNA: TGCGCCAGCAGTCGAACGTCCTACGAGCAGTACTTC

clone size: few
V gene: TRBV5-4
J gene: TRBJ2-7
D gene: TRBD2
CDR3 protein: CASSGTSGTTPHWYF
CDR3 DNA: TGTGCCAGCAGTGGAACCTCCGGGACTACCCCTCATTGGTACTTC